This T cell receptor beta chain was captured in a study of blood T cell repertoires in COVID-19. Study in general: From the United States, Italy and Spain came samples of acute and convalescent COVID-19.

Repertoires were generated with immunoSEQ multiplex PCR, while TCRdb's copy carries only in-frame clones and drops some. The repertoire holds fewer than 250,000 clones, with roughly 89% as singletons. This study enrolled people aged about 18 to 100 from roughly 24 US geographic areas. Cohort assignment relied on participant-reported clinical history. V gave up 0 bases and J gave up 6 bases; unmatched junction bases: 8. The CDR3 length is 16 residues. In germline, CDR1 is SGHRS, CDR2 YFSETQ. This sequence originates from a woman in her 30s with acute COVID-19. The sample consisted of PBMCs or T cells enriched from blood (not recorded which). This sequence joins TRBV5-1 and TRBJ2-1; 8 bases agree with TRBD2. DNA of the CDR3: TGCGCCAGCAGCTTGGCCCCAGCGGGGGTCGGCAATGAGCAGTTCTTC. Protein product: CASSLAPAGVGNEQFF.